This is a list of T cell receptor beta chains from one sample in a study of T cell repertoires in cytomegalovirus infection. TCRdb itself ran the reads through MiXCR, one entry per CDR3 protein. There are about 440,000 distinct CDR3 sequences in the sample; approximately 31% occur only once, and around 15% lies in the top ten. Sequencing input: PBMCs. These receptors all come from a human donor in good health (CMV status not recorded). Some clones in this sample may be carry-over from other donors' samples. The CDR3 runs from the conserved cysteine through the conserved F or W. The order of the fields is D gene, J gene, V gene, CDR3 protein. D genes are given only for firm matches.

. TRBJ1-1 TRBV2 CASSNMGLGTEAFF
TRBD1 TRBJ1-2 TRBV12-3/TRBV12-4 CARSSQGEEGYTF
. TRBJ1-2 TRBV7-9 CASSPGAGGYTF
. TRBJ1-2 TRBV29-1 CSVEDRGGLVGYTF
. TRBJ1-1 TRBV6-6 CATLNPVEAFF
. TRBJ2-7 TRBV7-2 CASSSKGTTLTTGSEQYF
. TRBJ1-2 TRBV7-6 CAIRGANYGYTF
. TRBJ1-6 TRBV7-9 CASSFLPGSNSPLHF
. TRBJ1-5 TRBV20-1 CSARVGVGNQPQHF
. TRBJ1-5 TRBV6-5 CASSSILSNQPQHF
. TRBJ1-1 TRBV6-5 CASSYSSARKHTEAFF
. TRBJ1-5 TRBV6-6 CASSYPVASNQPQHF
. TRBJ1-1 TRBV6-5 CASSYVNGGTEAFF
. TRBJ1-1 TRBV7-2 CASSLGVWVNTEAFF
TRBD1 TRBJ1-2 TRBV9 CASSPEIGQGAGYTF
TRBD2 TRBJ2-3 TRBV7-8 CASTPREGRGTDTQYF
TRBD1 TRBJ1-1 TRBV29-1 CSGRPGQGEAFF
. TRBJ2-1 TRBV29-1 CSVAGKDSYNEQFF
TRBD1 TRBJ1-1 TRBV7-8 CASTVVQGANTEAFF
. TRBJ1-2 TRBV30 CAWSVLQSLRGYTF
TRBD2 TRBJ2-1 TRBV19 CASSTRTSGGTSNEQFF
. TRBJ2-3 TRBV9 CASSVGGGGGDTQYF
TRBD1 TRBJ1-5 TRBV7-8 CASSLGDRGNQPQHF
. TRBJ1-5 TRBV5-1 CASSLDWRSNQPQHF
. TRBJ2-1 TRBV24-1 CATSDFNRRGNEQFF
. TRBJ2-2 TRBV27 CASTETNTGELFF
TRBD1 TRBJ2-7 TRBV6-5 CASSYRTGKSYEQYF
. TRBJ2-3 TRBV12-3/TRBV12-4 CASRSPSTDTQYF
TRBD1 TRBJ2-2 TRBV6-2/TRBV6-3 CASRLRTGKSTGELFF
TRBD1 TRBJ1-1 TRBV2 CASSSGTGGEAFF
TRBD2 TRBJ2-7 TRBV12-5 CASGLGGGGASRYEQYF
. TRBJ2-7 TRBV15 CATSRDGARSDEQYF
. TRBJ1-1 TRBV6-1 CASKEQNLWDPEAFF
. TRBJ1-2 TRBV2 CASRGGPPSSYTF
. TRBJ1-1 TRBV6-1 CASNVRQGVIAEAFF
TRBD1 TRBJ1-5 TRBV2 CASMGTGRSNQPQHF
. TRBJ2-3 TRBV6-4 CASSPGISDTDTQYF
. TRBJ1-2 TRBV19 CASSRGFGSYGYTF
TRBD2 TRBJ2-3 TRBV14 CASRPTSGAPIGTDTQYF
. TRBJ1-2 TRBV4-1 CASSQDTIAYGYTF
TRBD2 TRBJ2-1 TRBV5-1 CASSWGLAGGSEQFF
TRBD2 TRBJ2-2 TRBV15 CATSRGGLAGNTGELFF